The table lists the clone carrying this T cell receptor beta chain with a few counts. Its target is not known. The entry originates in a study of identical twins. Whole-study results and caveats: Those out-of-frame alpha sequences shared by twins showed an excess of low generation probability.

A universal primer binding site was introduced by template switching. The final cDNA contained unique molecular identifiers. Using its own MiXCR run on the 5' RACE reads, TCRdb lists one record per CDR3 protein. The sample yields 400,000 or so distinct CDR3 sequences, about 10% seen once. V gave up 2 bases and J gave up 7 bases; unmatched junction bases: 4. This CDR3 has 14 amino acids. Germline CDR1 is SGHRS and CDR2 is YFSETQ. This clonotype was obtained from a woman aged 50 to 60 in good health. The chain employs TRBV5-1 and TRBJ2-1, with 9 bases that match TRBD1. Material for sequencing was naive T cells sorted from blood. The CDR3 region is CASSFTGGKNEQFF. Here the CDR3 DNA reads TGCGCCAGCAGCTTCACAGGGGGCAAGAATGAGCAGTTCTTC.